The 5 T cell receptor beta chains below come from one sample, sequenced in a study of T cells in Graves' hyperthyroidism and ophthalmopathy. Researchers took RNA transcripts and amplified the TCR beta CDR3 regions from them. RT-PCR in the first round (using the HTBI primer set) targeted the TCR CDR3. TCRdb processed the multiplex PCR reads anew with MiXCR; each CDR3 protein has one entry. The sample includes a few hundred thousand distinct CDR3 sequences, 18% seen only once; the top ten take 49%. The sample taken for sequencing was blood. These receptors were obtained from a woman between 50 and 59 years old with Graves' hyperthyroidism.

V gene TRBV30 combines with J gene TRBJ1-2, with D perhaps matching TRBD1 (5 bases). CDR1 is GTSNPN, CDR2 SVGIG, per germline (reference sequence). Trimming pared 0 bases from V and 6 bases from J, leaving 11 bases between. This CDR3 is built from 13 residues. The CDR3 bases are TGTGCCTGGAGTGTACTTATAGGGGATGGCTACACCTTC. Protein sequence: CAWSVLIGDGYTF.

The chain couples TRBV7-8 to TRBJ2-5, with TRBD1 matching over 8 bases. After removal of 7 bases from V and 5 bases from J, the junction contained 15 bases not matched to a gene. This CDR3 has 16 amino acids. The germline gives CDR1 SGHVS, CDR2 FQNEAQ. CDR3 DNA: TGTGCCAGCACGAGGAAGGAGACAGGGGTTGGGGAGACCCAGTACTTC. Amino acids: CASTRKETGVGETQYF.

This chain joins TRBV20-1 and TRBJ2-1; D not certain. Trimming removed 6 bases from V and 8 bases from J, with 20 bases in between. CDR3 length: 14 amino acids. The germline gives CDR1 DFQATT, CDR2 SNEGSKA (reference sequence). The CDR3 sequence: CSAPRFSTLDEQFF. The DNA of the CDR3 is TGCAGTGCCCCCCGGTTCTCTACCTTGGATGAGCAGTTCTTC.

The gene calls are TRBV10-3 and TRBJ2-1, with 12 positions matching TRBD2. CDR3 length equals 19 residues. V gave up 6 bases and J gave up 0 bases; unmatched junction bases: 12. Germline assignment: CDR1 ENHRY and CDR2 SYGVKD. CDR3 loop: CAISPTSGGLMSSYNEQFF. CDR3 coding DNA: TGTGCCATCAGCCCGACTAGCGGGGGCCTCATGAGCTCCTACAATGAGCAGTTCTTC.

The rearrangement links TRBV7-9 to TRBJ2-7, with TRBD1 as a possible D gene (6 bases). The CDR3 is 13 amino acids. Germline lookup yields CDR1 SEHNR and CDR2 FQNEAQ (reference sequence). Trimming cost V 1 base and J 3 bases, with 7 bases left between them. CDR3: CASSLEQGYEQYV. CDR3 coding DNA: TGTGCCAGCAGCTTAGAACAGGGCTACGAGCAGTACGTC.